This T cell receptor beta chain originates from a study of T cells after yellow fever vaccination (dated by TCRdb to about 2019). A note on the overall study: Libraries from fractions with low cell numbers were prepared with the SMART-Seq v4 Ultra Low Input RNA kit. The cohort comprised two healthy male donors, one aged 18 to 29 and one aged 30 to 40 years. To follow T-cell clones before and after both primary and booster YFV17D yellow fever vaccination, bulk TCR alpha and beta repertoires underwent longitudinal sequencing. Blood samples were taken at several timepoints before and after primary and secondary immunization, and bulk PBMC replicates and cell subsets were isolated. Broader findings and caveats from the paper: The study included only two donors, which limits how far the findings can be generalized. Computational filtering was needed because FACS-sorted repertoires could contain abundant contaminating clonotypes from the bulk population. Most clones expanded after primary vaccination were re-detected after the booster (almost 97% of CD4 and roughly 87% of CD8), suggesting broad memory maintenance. Compared with the primary T-cell response, the secondary T-cell response was faster but weaker, reaching its peak on day 5 rather than on day 15. A small fraction of clonotypes appeared in both the CD4 and CD8 compartments, likely as a result of convergent recombination.

This clonotype was observed many times. It lacks a known antigen. The input lacks base qualities; no much larger clone sits a single base away. In light of the paper, this sample's treatment or condition label describes: live attenuated yellow fever vaccine strain. A standard Ficoll-Paque protocol was used to isolate PBMCs from peripheral blood. Dynabeads CD4 and CD8 positive selection kits were used to isolate the CD4 and CD8 T-cell fractions. TriZol was used to extract RNA from bulk PBMCs, CD4 and CD8 fractions, and dextramer-positive and dextramer-negative fractions. The germline V gene specifies SGHTA as CDR1 and FQGTGA as CDR2. The CDR3 contains 12 residues, cysteine and phenylalanine counted. Of the read, only the CDR3 DNA is kept; its 36 bases are in frame from base 1. V is shortened by 6 bases, J by 4 bases, and the region joining them spans 8 bases. TCR cDNA was synthesized by 5'RACE template switching, through which a universal primer site and unique molecular identifiers were introduced. cDNA synthesis was primed from both the TCR alpha and TCR beta constant segments. Library amplification involved two PCR steps, and the second step added sample barcodes and sequencing adapters. Sequencing of libraries was done on Illumina HiSeq 2500 (2x100 bp) or NovaSeq (2x150 bp). The study's processing was this. Demultiplexing of reads and collapsing into UMI consensus sequences were performed with MIGEC, and V(D)J alignment was carried out with MiXCR. Vaccine-responding clonotypes were identified with edgeR using replicate PBMC samples, with FDR below 0.01 and a log2 fold change above 5 up to day 15 being required. CD4 or CD8 identity was assigned to each bulk clonotype according to whether the clonotype was present at higher abundance in the sequenced CD4 repertoire or the sequenced CD8 repertoire. In TCRdb, the public reads were trimmed at Q25 with fastp and aligned with MiXCR, with productive beta chains retained. Rows are combined by CDR3 protein, so each entry shows the most common genes and DNA. These V and J calls rely on TCRdb rather than the paper's analysis. The sample table contains some 110,000 distinct CDR3 sequences; only one count was recorded for about 6.8% of them. Jointly, the top ten make up over 2.5% of the sample.

This specimen was CD4+ T cells sorted from PBMCs, taken roughly 46 days after the first yellow fever vaccination. The V and J genes are TRBV7-3 and TRBJ2-3; TRBD2 is a possible D gene, resting on 5 matching bases. This clonotype was obtained from a man younger than 35 who received the YFV17D yellow fever vaccine. This receptor carries the CDR3 CASSRGSDTQYF. At the DNA level, the sequence is TGTGCCAGCAGTCGGGGATCAGATACGCAGTATTTT.